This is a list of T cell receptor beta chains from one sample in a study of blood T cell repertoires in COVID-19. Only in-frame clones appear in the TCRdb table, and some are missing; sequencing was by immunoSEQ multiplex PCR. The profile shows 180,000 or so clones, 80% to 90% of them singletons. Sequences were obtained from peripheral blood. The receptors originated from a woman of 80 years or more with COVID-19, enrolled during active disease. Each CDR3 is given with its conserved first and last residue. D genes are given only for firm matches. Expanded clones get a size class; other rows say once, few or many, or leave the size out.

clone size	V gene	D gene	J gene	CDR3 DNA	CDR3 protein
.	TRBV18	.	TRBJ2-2	TGTGCCAGCTCACCACCGGGGAGCACCGGGGAGCTGTTTTTT	CASSPPGSTGELFF
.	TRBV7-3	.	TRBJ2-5	TGTGCCAGCAGCTTAATAGGGGGGGCGACCCAGTACTTC	CASSLIGGATQYF
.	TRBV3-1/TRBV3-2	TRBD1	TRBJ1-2	TGTGCCAGCAGCCAAAAGATTCAGGGGGCGGCGGGTGGCTACACCTTC	CASSQKIQGAAGGYTF
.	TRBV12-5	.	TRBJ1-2	TGTGCTAGTGGTTTGATACCTACCCGGTTCTATGGCTACACCTTC	CASGLIPTRFYGYTF
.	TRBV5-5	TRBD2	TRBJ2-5	TGTGCCAGCAGCTTCAGGGTAACACTAGCGGGAGGTCAAGAGACCCAGTACTTC	CASSFRVTLAGGQETQYF
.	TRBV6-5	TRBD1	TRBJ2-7	TGTGCCAGCAGTCCCCAGACAGGGGCCCCCTACGAGCAGTACTTC	CASSPQTGAPYEQYF
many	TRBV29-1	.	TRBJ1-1	TGCAGCGTTGTGGGGGCCCAGGGGTGGAACACTGAAGCTTTCTTT	CSVVGAQGWNTEAFF
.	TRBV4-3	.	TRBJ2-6	TGCGCCAGCAGCCAGGGGAGGACATCTGGGGCCAACGTCCTGACTTTC	CASSQGRTSGANVLTF
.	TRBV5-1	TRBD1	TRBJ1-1	TGCGCCAGCAGCTCTTCCACTCGCCTCGGGACAGTGAACACTGAAGCTTTCTTT	CASSSSTRLGTVNTEAFF
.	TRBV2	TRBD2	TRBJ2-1	TGTGCCAGCACCACTACTAGCGGGGGTGAGCAGTTCTTC	CASTTTSGGEQFF
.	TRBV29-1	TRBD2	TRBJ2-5	TGCAGCGTTTCCGAGCGGGGGGATGGGGAGACCCAGTACTTC	CSVSERGDGETQYF
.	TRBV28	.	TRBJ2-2	TGTGCCAGCAGTTCACCGTACATTATTCAGCTGTTTTTT	CASSSPYIIQLFF
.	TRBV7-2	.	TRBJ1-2	TGTGCCAGCAGCTTAGCTGAGGGCAGTGGAATCTATGGCTACACCTTC	CASSLAEGSGIYGYTF
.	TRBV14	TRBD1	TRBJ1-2	TGTGCCAGCAGCCAAGCCAGGGGGACCGCTAACTATGGCTACACCTTC	CASSQARGTANYGYTF
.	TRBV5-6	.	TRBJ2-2	TGTGCCAGCAGCTTGGGTTCGGGGTCCGGGGAGCTGTTTTTT	CASSLGSGSGELFF
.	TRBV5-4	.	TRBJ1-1	TGTGCCAGCAGCTCATGGGAGCTAAACACTGAAGCTTTCTTT	CASSSWELNTEAFF
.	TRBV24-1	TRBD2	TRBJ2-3	TGTGCCACCAGTGTACCTAGCGGGGGGGTTACAGATACGCAGTATTTT	CATSVPSGGVTDTQYF
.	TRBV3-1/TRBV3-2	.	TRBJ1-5	TGTGCCAGCAGCCAAGATTATACAGGCAATCAGCCCCAGCATTTT	CASSQDYTGNQPQHF
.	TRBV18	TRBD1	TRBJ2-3	TGTGCCAGCCTCCGGGGACAGGGGTCCGGAGATACGCAGTATTTT	CASLRGQGSGDTQYF
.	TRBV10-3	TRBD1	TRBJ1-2	TGTGCCGCCGACGAGACAGGGAACTATGGCTACACCTTC	CAADETGNYGYTF
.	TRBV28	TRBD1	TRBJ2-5	TGTGCCAGCAGTGTCCTAGGACAGGGGGGGGAGACCCAGTACTTC	CASSVLGQGGETQYF
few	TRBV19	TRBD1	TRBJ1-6	TGTGCCAGTAGGGACAGGGCGAATTCACCCCTCCACTTT	CASRDRANSPLHF
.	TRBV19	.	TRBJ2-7	TGTGCCAGTAGTATTGCCGGGTCTACCTACGAGCAGTACTTC	CASSIAGSTYEQYF
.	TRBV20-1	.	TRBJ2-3	TGCAGTGCTATTCACACAGATACGCAGTATTTT	CSAIHTDTQYF
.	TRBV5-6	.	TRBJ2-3	TGTGCCAGCAGCGCGATTTCCACAGATACGCAGTATTTT	CASSAISTDTQYF
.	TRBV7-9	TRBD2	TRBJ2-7	TGTGCCAGCAGCCGTAGCGGGGCGAGCTCCTACGAGCAGTACTTC	CASSRSGASSYEQYF
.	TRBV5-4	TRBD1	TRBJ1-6	TGTGCCAGCAGCTTGGGGGGGACAGGGGTTAATTCACCCCTCCACTTT	CASSLGGTGVNSPLHF
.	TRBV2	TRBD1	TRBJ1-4	TGTGCCAGCAGCCCGGGCCGGGACAGGGGGGAAAAACTGTTTTTT	CASSPGRDRGEKLFF
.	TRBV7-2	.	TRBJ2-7	TGTGCCAGCAGCTTCCTCACGGGGTCCGAGCAGTACTTC	CASSFLTGSEQYF
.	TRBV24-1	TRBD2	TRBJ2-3	TGTGCCACCGCCGGCCAGCGGGGGGCCAGAGATACGCAGTATTTT	CATAGQRGARDTQYF
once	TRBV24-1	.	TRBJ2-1	TGTGCCACCAGTGATTTCCGGGGGGCGTTAGGGCAGTTCTTC	CATSDFRGALGQFF
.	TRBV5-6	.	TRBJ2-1	TGTGCCAGCAGCTTGGGGGGGCTAGGAGACAATGAGCAGTTCTTC	CASSLGGLGDNEQFF
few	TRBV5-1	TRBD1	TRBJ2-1	TGCGCCAGCAGCCGGACAGGGGACACCTACAATGAGCAGTTCTTC	CASSRTGDTYNEQFF
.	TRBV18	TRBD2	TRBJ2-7	TGTGCCAGCTCACCACGCGGGAGGGCCCTCTACGAGCAGTACTTC	CASSPRGRALYEQYF
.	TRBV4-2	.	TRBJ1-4	TGTGCCAGCAGCCAAGATTCGCGCGGTGAAAAACTGTTTTTT	CASSQDSRGEKLFF
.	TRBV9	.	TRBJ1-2	TGTGCCAGCAGCGTAGTGGGGGGAGGCTACACCTTC	CASSVVGGGYTF
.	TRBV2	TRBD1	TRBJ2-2	TGTGCCAGCAAGCAATTCGGGACAGGGGCCGGGGAGCTGTTTTTT	CASKQFGTGAGELFF
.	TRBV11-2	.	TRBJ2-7	TGTGCCAGCAGCTCCCTAGGGGGTCCTGCCTACGAGCAGTACTTC	CASSSLGGPAYEQYF
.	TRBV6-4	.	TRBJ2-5	TGTGCCAGCAGTGATCGGGCGGGGGAGACCCAGTACTTC	CASSDRAGETQYF
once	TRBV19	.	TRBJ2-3	TGTGCCAGTGGTCGAGAGGGAGATACGCAGTATTTT	CASGREGDTQYF
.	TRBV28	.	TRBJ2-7	TGTGCCAGCAGTTTTCCCCAGGGCTACGAGCAGTACTTC	CASSFPQGYEQYF